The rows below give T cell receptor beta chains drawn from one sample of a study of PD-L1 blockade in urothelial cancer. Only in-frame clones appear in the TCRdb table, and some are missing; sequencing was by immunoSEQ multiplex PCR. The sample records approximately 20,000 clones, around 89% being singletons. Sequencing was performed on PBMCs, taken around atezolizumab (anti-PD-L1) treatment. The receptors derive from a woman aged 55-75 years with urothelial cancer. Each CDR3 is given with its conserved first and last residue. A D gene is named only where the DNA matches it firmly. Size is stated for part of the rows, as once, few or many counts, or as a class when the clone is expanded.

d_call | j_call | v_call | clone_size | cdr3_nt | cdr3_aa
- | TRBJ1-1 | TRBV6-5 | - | TGTGCCAGCAGTTACTCTGGGAGGGCCAACACTGAAGCTTTCTTT | CASSYSGRANTEAFF
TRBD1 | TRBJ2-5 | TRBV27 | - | TGTGCCAGCAGTTTCCGGGACAGGGCACTGACCCAGTACTTC | CASSFRDRALTQYF
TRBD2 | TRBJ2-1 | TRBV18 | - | TGTGCCAGCTCACCACCTCGGGACTCGGCACTAGCGGGAGATGAGCAGTTCTTC | CASSPPRDSALAGDEQFF
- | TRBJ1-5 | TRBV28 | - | TGTGCCAGCAGTAACAGGGTTCAGCCCCAGCATTTT | CASSNRVQPQHF
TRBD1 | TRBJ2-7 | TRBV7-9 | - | TGTGCCAGCAGCTTAGCCCGACATGACAGGGCATCCTACGAGCAGTACTTC | CASSLARHDRASYEQYF
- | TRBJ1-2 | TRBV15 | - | TGTGCCACCAGCAGAGCTGGAGAGGGCTATGGCTACACCTTC | CATSRAGEGYGYTF
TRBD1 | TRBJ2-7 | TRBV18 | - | TGTGCCAGCTCACCTGGGACAGGGGAATCCTACGAGCAGTACTTC | CASSPGTGESYEQYF
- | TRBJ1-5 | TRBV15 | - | TGTGCCACCAGCAGAGATCTGACGGAGAATCAGCCCCAGCATTTT | CATSRDLTENQPQHF
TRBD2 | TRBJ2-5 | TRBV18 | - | TGTGCCAGCTCACTCGGCCTAGCGGGAGTTCAAGAGACCCAGTACTTC | CASSLGLAGVQETQYF
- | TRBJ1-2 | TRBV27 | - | TGTGCCAGCAGTCCATTGGGCAGAGCTAACTATGGCTACACCTTC | CASSPLGRANYGYTF
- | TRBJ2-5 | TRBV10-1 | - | TGCGCCAGCAGTGAGTCCGGGTCCCAAGAGACCCAGTACTTC | CASSESGSQETQYF
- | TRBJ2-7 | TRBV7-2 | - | TGTGCCAGCAGCTCCCATGCGGCCTACGAGCAGTACTTC | CASSSHAAYEQYF
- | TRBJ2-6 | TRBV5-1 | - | TGCGCCAGCAGCTCTAGTCTCTCTGGGGCCAACGTCCTGACTTTC | CASSSSLSGANVLTF
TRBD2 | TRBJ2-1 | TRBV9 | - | TGTGCCAGCACCAGGACTAGCGGGAGTTCGAATGAGCAGTTCTTC | CASTRTSGSSNEQFF
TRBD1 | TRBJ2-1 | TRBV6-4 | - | TGTGCCAGCAGTCAGGACAGGGGGCGATACAATGAGCAGTTCTTC | CASSQDRGRYNEQFF
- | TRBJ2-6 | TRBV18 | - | TGTGCCAGCTCACCTAACTCTGGGGCCAACGTCCTGACTTTC | CASSPNSGANVLTF
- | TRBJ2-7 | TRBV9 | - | TGTGCCAGCAGCGTGGGGCAGACCAGCTACGAGCAGTACTTC | CASSVGQTSYEQYF
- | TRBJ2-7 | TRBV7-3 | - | TGTGCCACCGACTCATTAAAACAGGTTTCCCTCTACGAGCAGTACTTC | CATDSLKQVSLYEQYF
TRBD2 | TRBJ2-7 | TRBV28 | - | TGTGCCAGCAGTTTAACCAGCGGGAGGTCCTACGAGCAGTACTTC | CASSLTSGRSYEQYF
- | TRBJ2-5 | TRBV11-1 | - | TGTGCCAGCAGCTTAGCGAGGGGGTCCCAAGAGACCCAGTACTTC | CASSLARGSQETQYF
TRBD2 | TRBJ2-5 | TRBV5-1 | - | TGCGCCAGCAGCTTGAGGGAGGGAGAGACCCAGTACTTC | CASSLREGETQYF
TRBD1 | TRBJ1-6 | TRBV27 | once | TGTGCCAGCCGGACAGGGAGCTCCTATAATTCACCCCTCCACTTT | CASRTGSSYNSPLHF
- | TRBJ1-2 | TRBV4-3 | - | TGCGCCAGCAGCCAAGCGGACAGCTATGGCTACACCTTC | CASSQADSYGYTF
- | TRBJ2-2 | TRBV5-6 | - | TGTGCCAGCAACGCGGACACCGGGGAGCTGTTTTTT | CASNADTGELFF
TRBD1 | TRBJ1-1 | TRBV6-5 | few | TGTGCCAGCAGACAGGGGATTTGGGCCACTGAAGCTTTCTTT | CASRQGIWATEAFF
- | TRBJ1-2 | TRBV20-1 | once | TGCAGCGGGATCCATAACTATGGCTACACCTTC | CSGIHNYGYTF
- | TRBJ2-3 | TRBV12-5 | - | TGTGCTAGTGAAATGCCGAAGGGGGGGGAGGGACACACAGATACGCAGTATTTT | CASEMPKGGEGHTDTQYF
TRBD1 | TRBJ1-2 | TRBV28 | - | TGTGCCAGCAGTTTCTACCCGGGGAGGGACAGGATCAACTATGGCTACACCTTC | CASSFYPGRDRINYGYTF
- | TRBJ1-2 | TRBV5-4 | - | TGTGCCAGCAGCTTGGCGGGACTCTATGGCTACGCCTTC | CASSLAGLYGYAF
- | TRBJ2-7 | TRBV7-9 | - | TGTGCCAGCAGCTTACAATACGAGCAGTACTTC | CASSLQYEQYF
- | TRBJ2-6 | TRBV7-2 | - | TGTGCCAGCAGCTTGGGACTCGGTGGGGCCAACGTCCTGACTTTC | CASSLGLGGANVLTF
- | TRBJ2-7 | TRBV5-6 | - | TGTGCCAGCAGTTGGGCCACCTCCTACGAGCAGTACTTC | CASSWATSYEQYF
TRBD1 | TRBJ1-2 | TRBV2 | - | TGTGCCAGCAGTTACGACAGGGGAGCTAACTATGGCTACACCTTC | CASSYDRGANYGYTF
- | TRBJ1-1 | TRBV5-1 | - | TGCGCCAGCAAGAGGTTCATGAACACTGAAGCTTTCTTT | CASKRFMNTEAFF
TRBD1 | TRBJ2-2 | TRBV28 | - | TGTGCCAGCAGTTCGACAGGGGTCGGCACCGGGGAGCTGTTTTTT | CASSSTGVGTGELFF
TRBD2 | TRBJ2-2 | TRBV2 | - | TGTGCCAGCAGCGGGACTAGCGGGAGTTTCGGGGAGCTGTTTTTT | CASSGTSGSFGELFF
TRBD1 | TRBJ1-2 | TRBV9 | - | TGTGCCAGTACCGACAGGGGGCGATCACTAGATGGCTACACCTTC | CASTDRGRSLDGYTF
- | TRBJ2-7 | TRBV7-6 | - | TGTGCCAGCAGCTTAGGTGGACTGACCTTCGAACAGTACTTC | CASSLGGLTFEQYF
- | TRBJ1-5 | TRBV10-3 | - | TGTGCCATCAGTGCGGGCAGGGGAGCGTCGAATCAGCCCCAGCATTTT | CAISAGRGASNQPQHF
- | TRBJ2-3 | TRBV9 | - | TGTGCCAGCAGCTCCACAGGTGACTTGACAGATACGCAGTATTTT | CASSSTGDLTDTQYF
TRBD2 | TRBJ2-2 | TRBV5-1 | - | TGCGCCAGCAGCCCGACCATAGCGGGGGGGAACACCGGGGAGCTGTTTTTT | CASSPTIAGGNTGELFF
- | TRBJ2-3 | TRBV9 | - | TGTGCCAGCAGCGTCCGCGCAGATACGCAGTATTTT | CASSVRADTQYF
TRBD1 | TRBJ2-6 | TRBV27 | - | TGTGCCAGCAGTTTAAAACCCTTCCTCCGGGACAGAACATCTGGGGCCAACGTCCTGACTTTC | CASSLKPFLRDRTSGANVLTF
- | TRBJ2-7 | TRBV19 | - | TGTGCCAGTAGTATTGGCGGGGCCGGGTACGAGCAGTACTTC | CASSIGGAGYEQYF
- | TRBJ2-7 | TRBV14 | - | TGTGCCAGCAGCCAAGATGCGGTGCGCGAGCAGTACTTC | CASSQDAVREQYF
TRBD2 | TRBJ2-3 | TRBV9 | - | TGTGCCAGCAGCGCAACTAGCGGGAGCACAGATACGCAGTATTTT | CASSATSGSTDTQYF
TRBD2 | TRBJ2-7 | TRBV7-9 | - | TGTGCCAGCAGAAGGACTAGCGGGATGTACGAGCAGTACTTC | CASRRTSGMYEQYF